The next 19 T cell receptor beta chains were all read from a single sample in a study of neurological immune-mediated disorders. TCRdb passed the 5' RACE reads through MiXCR, listing each CDR3 protein once. The data show 45,000 to 50,000 distinct CDR3 sequences, around 4.5% seen once. Input material: PBMCs. The receptors here all came from a woman aged 55-69 years with multiple sclerosis.

For this clonotype: The CDR3 does not end in the conserved phenylalanine or tryptophan, so this is likely a read error. V is TRBV7-2 and J is TRBJ2-7; D remains ambiguous. This CDR3 region has 15 residues. Trimming stripped 5 bases from V and 2 bases from J, with 16 bases between. Germline V gene data show CDR1 as SGHTA and CDR2 as FQGNSA. In DNA, the CDR3 is TGTGCCAGCAGCCTACAGAGTTCGAACCCCTACGAGCAGTACATC. This gives the protein CASSLQSSNPYEQYI.

This clonotype was seen only a few times. This chain links TRBV19 with TRBJ2-5; either TRBD1 or TRBD2 may supply D (5 bases each). The CDR3 has 13 residues. Germline CDR1 reads LNHDA; CDR2 reads SQIVND (reference sequence). The germline V and J ends were trimmed by 5 bases and 4 bases, with 11 bases remaining between them. The CDR3 protein is CASSRVGAETQYF. CDR3 coding DNA: TGTGCCAGTAGTCGCGTCGGGGCAGAGACCCAGTACTTC. The whole variable domain, filled in from reference TRBV19 and TRBJ2-5, reads DGGITQSPKYLFRKEGQNVTLSCEQNLNHDAMYWYRQDPGQGLRLIYYSQIVNDFQKGDIAEGYSVSREKKESFPLTVTSAQKNPTAFYLCASSRVGAETQYFGPGTRLLVL.

This clonotype showed up many times. The V gene is TRBV6-5, the J gene TRBJ1-2; D may be TRBD1 (6 bases). Trimming shortened V by 2 bases and J by 7 bases, and 23 bases separated the two germline ends. Germline assignment: CDR1 MNHEY and CDR2 SVGAGI. This CDR3 comprises 17 residues. The CDR3 DNA reads as TGTGCCAGCAGTTACACAGGGATCGGTCCCCTGAGCGGTGGCTACACCTTC. Residues: CASSYTGIGPLSGGYTF.

This clonotype was seen many times. The J gene is TRBJ1-1, the V gene TRBV20-1; D remains unclear. Germline loops: CDR1 DFQATT, CDR2 SNEGSKA (reference sequence). V was trimmed by 3 bases and J by 5 bases, leaving 10 bases between them. The CDR3 covers 12 residues. In DNA, the CDR3 is TGCAGTGCTAGTCCTCAAAGAACTGAAGCTTTCTTT. Translation gives CSASPQRTEAFF.

This clonotype was seen repeatedly, ten times or more. V usage is TRBV3-1 and J usage is TRBJ1-3; D unclear. CDR1 is LGHDT and CDR2 is YNNKEL in the germline V gene (reference sequence). V was shortened by 0 bases and J by 0 bases, with 6 bases between the two germline ends. The length of the CDR3 is 15 residues. Here the CDR3 reads CASSQDSSSGNTIYF. In DNA form, the CDR3 reads TGTGCCAGCAGCCAAGACAGTTCCTCTGGAAACACCATATATTTT.

This clonotype was seen ten or more times. This chain joins TRBV7-2 and TRBJ2-5, with 10 bases fitting TRBD1. CDR1 and CDR2 from the germline V gene are SGHTA and FQGNSA. CDR3 length: 16 amino acids. V dropped 3 bases and J dropped 5; count of bases not matched to a gene: 9. The DNA of the CDR3 is TGTGCCAGCAGCTTGGAGCCGGGACAGGGGTACGAGACCCAGTACTTC. Translated, it gives CASSLEPGQGYETQYF.

At least ten counts were recorded for this clonotype. CDR3 amino acids: CASMTSQNSYEQYF. The CDR3 nucleotides read TGTGCCAGCATGACATCCCAGAACTCCTACGAGCAGTACTTC. V and J are TRBV2 and TRBJ2-7, with D hard to call. The CDR3 is 14 residues long. In germline, CDR1 is SNHLY, CDR2 FYNNEI. The V gene lost 7 bases and the J gene lost 0 bases, with 13 bases spanning the gap.

DNA of the CDR3: TGCGCCAGCAGCTTTCTTACTAGCGGGGACAATGAGCAGTTCTTC. Its translation: CASSFLTSGDNEQFF. The chain joins TRBV5-1 to TRBJ2-1; 10 bases align to TRBD2. The CDR3 is 15 residues long. Trimming at V came to 2 bases and at J to 5 bases, leaving 4 bases not matched to a gene. CDR1 and CDR2 from the germline V gene are SGHRS and YFSETQ.

This clonotype was found many times. The chain has TRBV5-1 and TRBJ1-2; 8 bases line up with TRBD1. Looked up from germline, CDR1 is SGHRS and CDR2 is YFSETQ. CDR3 length equals 14 residues. Trimming at V came to 3 bases and at J to 4 bases, leaving 5 bases not matched to a gene. Here the CDR3 reads CASSWEQGGYGYTF. CDR3 in DNA: TGCGCCAGCAGCTGGGAACAGGGGGGCTATGGCTACACCTTC.

This clonotype was picked up many times. This sequence joins TRBV6-5 and TRBJ1-1; D gene ambiguous. CDR3 length equals 13 residues. V was trimmed by 2 bases and J by 0 bases, leaving 4 bases between them. Germline CDR1 MNHEY, CDR2 SVGAGI. The CDR3: CASSYTVNTEAFF. DNA for the CDR3: TGTGCCAGCAGTTACACGGTGAACACTGAAGCTTTCTTT.

This clonotype appeared many times. This chain connects TRBV7-2 to TRBJ2-1; weak D call: TRBD2 (7 bases). Germline CDR1 and CDR2: SGHTA and FQGNSA. CDR3 size: 14 residues. Trimming left V 8 bases short and J 9 bases short, with 20 bases between. This CDR3 reads CASGGRGGPGEQFF. For the CDR3, the DNA is TGTGCCAGCGGGGGAAGGGGGGGACCAGGTGAGCAGTTCTTC.

In this sample, this clonotype turned up many times. CDR3 in amino acids: CASSSPSRYEQYF. The DNA for the CDR3 is TGTGCCAGCAGCTCGCCCTCCCGATACGAGCAGTACTTC. The rearrangement links TRBV7-2 to TRBJ2-7; D unresolved. V lost 4 bases and J 4 bases, leaving 11 bases between the germline ends. CDR1 and CDR2 from the germline V gene are SGHTA and FQGNSA. The CDR3 has 13 residues.

This clonotype was detected many times. The V and J genes are TRBV3-1 and TRBJ1-2; D gene unclear. The germline V and J ends were trimmed by 6 bases and 4 bases, with 18 bases remaining between them. Germline V lookup: CDR1 LGHDT, CDR2 YNNKEL (reference sequence). CDR3 length: 15 amino acids. CDR3 nucleotides: TGTGCCAGCAGAGACTTTCTTGAGGGCTCCTATGGCTACACCTTC. This encodes CASRDFLEGSYGYTF.

There are many counts of this clonotype. The V gene is TRBV9, the J gene TRBJ2-3; D not certain. V dropped 1 base and J dropped 0 bases, with 0 bases sitting between them. Germline lookup yields CDR1 SGDLS and CDR2 YYNGEE. The CDR3 is 12 residues long. CDR3 residues: CASSVSTDTQYF. The CDR3 nucleotides are TGTGCCAGCAGCGTAAGCACAGATACGCAGTATTTT. The full variable domain, completed using reference TRBV9 and TRBJ2-3, is DSGVTQTPKHLITATGQRVTLRCSPRSGDLSVYWYQQSLDQGLQFLIQYYNGEERAKGNILERFSAQQFPDLHSELNLSSLELGDSALYFCASSVSTDTQYFGPGTRLTVL.

This clonotype came up a few times. The chain joins TRBV12-3 or TRBV12-4 to TRBJ2-5; 7 positions agree with TRBD1. The V and J ends lost 5 bases and 0 bases, in that order; junction bases with no gene match: 6. The CDR3 spans 15 residues. This CDR3 reads CASSGQDLYQETQYF. The CDR3 region has the DNA TGTGCCAGCAGTGGACAGGACCTTTACCAAGAGACCCAGTACTTC.

At least ten counts were recorded for this clonotype. This chain joins TRBV2 and TRBJ1-5; D not resolved. V was shortened by 2 bases and J by 9 bases, with 8 bases between the two germline ends. The CDR3 has 12 amino acids. The germline gives CDR1 SNHLY, CDR2 FYNNEI. CDR3 region: CASSELRGPQHF. In nucleotides, the CDR3 is TGTGCCAGCAGTGAACTCCGTGGGCCCCAGCATTTT. The variable domain in full, with the rest retrieved from reference TRBV2 and TRBJ1-5, is EPEVTQTPSHQVTQMGQEVILRCVPISNHLYFYWYRQILGQKVEFLVSFYNNEISEKSEIFDDQFSVERPDGSNFTLKIRSTKLEDSAMYFCASSELRGPQHFGDGTRLSIL.

This clonotype was observed at least ten times. The CDR3 here is CASRSPGLETQYF. The CDR3 bases are TGCGCCAGCAGGTCACCGGGACTGGAGACCCAGTACTTC. The chain combines TRBV5-1 with TRBJ2-5, with D tentatively TRBD2 (6 bases). CDR3 length: 13 amino acids. Between the trimmed V and J ends, which lost 5 bases and 5 bases, there was a span of 13 bases. Germline V CDR1 and CDR2: SGHRS, YFSETQ.

This clonotype was picked up many times. The chain uses TRBV12-3 or TRBV12-4 and TRBJ2-5; D is unresolved. The V end lost 4 bases, the J end lost 2 bases, and 8 bases lay between the germline ends. The CDR3 is 13 amino acids. This CDR3 is CASSYDLQETQYF. CDR3 DNA: TGTGCCAGCAGTTATGACTTGCAAGAGACCCAGTACTTC.

This clonotype was recorded many times. The J gene is TRBJ2-1, the V gene TRBV21-1. TRBV21-1 is termed a pseudogene. There are 14 residues in the CDR3. CDR3 nucleotides: TGTGCCAGCAGAGCAGTACTGACCTACAATGAGCAGTTCTTC. Translation: CASRAVLTYNEQFF.